This is a list of T cell receptor beta chains from one sample in a study of a mutant IDH1 vaccine in newly diagnosed glioma. Sequenced by immunoSEQ multiplex PCR; TCRdb stores in-frame clones only, minus some. The sample consists of around 24,000 clones, just over 90% of them appearing once. The sample here was PBMCs, taken from a glioma patient treated with radiotherapy, temozolomide or both. All receptors derive from a man aged 25 to 40 with glioma. The CDR3 runs from the conserved cysteine through the conserved F or W. Fields, in order: CDR3 DNA, CDR3 protein, V gene, D gene, clone size, J gene. The D gene is left open where the match is weak. Part of the rows lack a size; the others show once, few, many or a class for expanded clones.

CDR3 DNA: TGTGCCAGCACCAAGGGGACAGGGGTCTACGAGCAGTACTTC
CDR3 protein: CASTKGTGVYEQYF
V gene: TRBV6-1
D gene: TRBD1
clone size: NA
J gene: TRBJ2-7

CDR3 DNA: TGTGCCAGCAGCTTGAGTCGTTACACTGAAGCTTTCTTT
CDR3 protein: CASSLSRYTEAFF
V gene: TRBV5-5
D gene: NA
clone size: NA
J gene: TRBJ1-1

CDR3 DNA: TGCAGCGTTGAAGAGCCCAATCAGCCCCAGCATTTT
CDR3 protein: CSVEEPNQPQHF
V gene: TRBV29-1
D gene: NA
clone size: NA
J gene: TRBJ1-5

CDR3 DNA: TGTGCCACCAGGCCTGACAGGGGCTATGGCTACACCTTC
CDR3 protein: CATRPDRGYGYTF
V gene: TRBV15
D gene: TRBD1
clone size: NA
J gene: TRBJ1-2

CDR3 DNA: TGCGCCAGCAGCCCTGGACAGGGAATATACGAGCAGTACTTC
CDR3 protein: CASSPGQGIYEQYF
V gene: TRBV5-1
D gene: TRBD1
clone size: NA
J gene: TRBJ2-7

CDR3 DNA: TGTGCCAGTAGTATTTCCTTTCAGGGGAACTATGGCTACACCTTC
CDR3 protein: CASSISFQGNYGYTF
V gene: TRBV19
D gene: NA
clone size: few
J gene: TRBJ1-2

CDR3 DNA: TGCAGCGTTGCTCGACAGGAGGGCGGTGAGCAGTTCTTC
CDR3 protein: CSVARQEGGEQFF
V gene: TRBV29-1
D gene: NA
clone size: NA
J gene: TRBJ2-1

CDR3 DNA: TGCGCCAGCAGTGATAGTCCGGAAGATGGCTACACCTTC
CDR3 protein: CASSDSPEDGYTF
V gene: TRBV10-1
D gene: NA
clone size: NA
J gene: TRBJ1-2

CDR3 DNA: TGTGCCAGCAGCCAAGAAGGGTTGAACACTGAAGCTTTCTTT
CDR3 protein: CASSQEGLNTEAFF
V gene: TRBV4-2
D gene: NA
clone size: NA
J gene: TRBJ1-1

CDR3 DNA: TGTGCCAGCAGCTTGGCGGGAGGGAGCACAGATACGCAGTATTTT
CDR3 protein: CASSLAGGSTDTQYF
V gene: TRBV11-2
D gene: TRBD2
clone size: NA
J gene: TRBJ2-3

CDR3 DNA: TGTGCCAGCACACAGGGGCCCGCCTACGAGCAGTACTTC
CDR3 protein: CASTQGPAYEQYF
V gene: TRBV27
D gene: TRBD1
clone size: NA
J gene: TRBJ2-7

CDR3 DNA: TGTGCCAGTAGTCCACAGGGGGCTGTCTACGAGCAGTACTTC
CDR3 protein: CASSPQGAVYEQYF
V gene: TRBV19
D gene: TRBD1
clone size: NA
J gene: TRBJ2-7

CDR3 DNA: TGTGCCAGCTCGCCACAGGGGGACAATCAGCCCCAGCATTTT
CDR3 protein: CASSPQGDNQPQHF
V gene: TRBV18
D gene: TRBD1
clone size: NA
J gene: TRBJ1-5

CDR3 DNA: TGTGCCAGCAGCTTGGAGGGTTTGGCGCAGTATTTT
CDR3 protein: CASSLEGLAQYF
V gene: TRBV5-6
D gene: NA
clone size: NA
J gene: TRBJ2-3

CDR3 DNA: TGTGCCAGTAGTGGACTAGCGGGAGGGCCAGATACGCAGTATTTT
CDR3 protein: CASSGLAGGPDTQYF
V gene: TRBV19
D gene: TRBD2
clone size: NA
J gene: TRBJ2-3

CDR3 DNA: TGCGCCAGCAGCTTGGTAGGACAGGGGACCGGAACCAATGAGCAGTTCTTC
CDR3 protein: CASSLVGQGTGTNEQFF
V gene: TRBV5-1
D gene: TRBD1
clone size: NA
J gene: TRBJ2-1

CDR3 DNA: TGTGCCAGCAGCTTAATCGGGAACATTCAGTACTTC
CDR3 protein: CASSLIGNIQYF
V gene: TRBV7-2
D gene: NA
clone size: NA
J gene: TRBJ2-4

CDR3 DNA: TGTGCCAGCTCACCAATTACCGGGACAGGACCGGATGGCTACACCTTC
CDR3 protein: CASSPITGTGPDGYTF
V gene: TRBV18
D gene: TRBD1
clone size: NA
J gene: TRBJ1-2

CDR3 DNA: TGTGCCAGCAGCTTAAGACAGGGACGAGAGATCTCTGGGGCCAACGTCCTGACTTTC
CDR3 protein: CASSLRQGREISGANVLTF
V gene: TRBV13
D gene: TRBD1
clone size: NA
J gene: TRBJ2-6

CDR3 DNA: TGTGCCAGCAGTTACGCAGGGGTGAACACCGGGGAGCTGTTTTTT
CDR3 protein: CASSYAGVNTGELFF
V gene: TRBV6-5
D gene: NA
clone size: NA
J gene: TRBJ2-2

CDR3 DNA: TGTGCCAGCAGCCCTACGACAGGACTAGACTATGGCTACACCTTC
CDR3 protein: CASSPTTGLDYGYTF
V gene: TRBV9
D gene: NA
clone size: NA
J gene: TRBJ1-2

CDR3 DNA: TGTGCCAGCAGCGGTGACGGACAGGGGCTCATCAGGAACACTGAAGCTTTCTTT
CDR3 protein: CASSGDGQGLIRNTEAFF
V gene: TRBV9
D gene: TRBD1
clone size: NA
J gene: TRBJ1-1

CDR3 DNA: TGTGCCAGTAGTATTGGGACAGTTAACGCTGAAGCTTTCTTT
CDR3 protein: CASSIGTVNAEAFF
V gene: TRBV19
D gene: TRBD1
clone size: NA
J gene: TRBJ1-1